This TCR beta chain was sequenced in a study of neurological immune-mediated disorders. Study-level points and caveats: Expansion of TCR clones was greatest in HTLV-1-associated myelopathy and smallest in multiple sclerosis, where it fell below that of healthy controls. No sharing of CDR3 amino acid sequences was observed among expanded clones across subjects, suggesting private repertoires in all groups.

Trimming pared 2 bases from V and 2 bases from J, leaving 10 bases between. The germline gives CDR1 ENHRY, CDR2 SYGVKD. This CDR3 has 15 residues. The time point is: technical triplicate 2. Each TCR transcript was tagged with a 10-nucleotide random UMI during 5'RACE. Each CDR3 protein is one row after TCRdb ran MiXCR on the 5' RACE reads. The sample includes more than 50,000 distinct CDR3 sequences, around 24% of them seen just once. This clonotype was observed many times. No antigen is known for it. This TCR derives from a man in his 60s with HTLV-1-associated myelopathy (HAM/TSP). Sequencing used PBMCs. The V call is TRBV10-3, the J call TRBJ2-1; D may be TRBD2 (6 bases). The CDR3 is CAISEGRTAYNEQFF. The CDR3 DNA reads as TGTGCCATCAGTGAGGGGAGGACCGCCTACAATGAGCAGTTCTTC.